This passage covers 32 T cell receptor beta chains from one sample sequenced in a study of cytomegalovirus exposure and HLA in healthy donors. Vbeta (60) and Jbeta (13) primers were used in the PCR. Repertoires were generated with immunoSEQ multiplex PCR, while TCRdb's copy carries only in-frame clones and drops some. This sample yields under 200,000 clones, of which around 86% are seen a single time; 1.5% to 2% belongs to the top ten. The material sequenced was PBMCs. These receptors all come from a human donor in good health.

This clone was recorded a few times. The rearrangement links TRBV6-5 to TRBJ1-1; D gene uncertain. CDR3 size: 14 residues. The V gene's germline CDR1 is MNHEY and CDR2 SVGAGI. Trimming took off 0 bases at V and 0 bases at J, with 5 bases between the two ends. This chain's CDR3 is CASSYSLLNTEAFF. CDR3 sequence (DNA): TGTGCCAGCAGTTACTCCCTTTTGAACACTGAAGCTTTCTTT.

In its sample, this clone was seen once. V and J are TRBV4-2 and TRBJ2-7, with TRBD1 identical over 10 bases. The CDR3 length is 13 residues. In germline, CDR1 is LGHNA, CDR2 YNFKEQ. Trimming removed 8 bases from V and 6 bases from J; junction bases left unmatched: 7. The CDR3 here is CASRGTGVSEQYF. The CDR3 DNA sequence: TGTGCCAGCCGTGGGACAGGGGTCAGCGAGCAGTACTTC.

The V call is TRBV9, the J call TRBJ2-7; maybe TRBD2 (5 bases). Between the trimmed V and J ends, which lost 2 bases and 2 bases, there was a span of 11 bases. The length of the CDR3 is 14 residues. The germline CDR1 and CDR2 sequences are SGDLS and YYNGEE. The CDR3 sequence is CASSVSSGAYEQYF. Here the CDR3 DNA reads TGTGCCAGCAGCGTCTCGAGCGGAGCCTACGAGCAGTACTTC.

The count of this clone is one. The chain has TRBV9 and TRBJ2-2; TRBD1 matches 8 bases. J was trimmed by 1 base and V by 3 bases; bases with no gene match: 2. This CDR3 region has 15 residues. Per germline, CDR1 SGDLS and CDR2 YYNGEE. In DNA, the CDR3 is TGTGCCAGCAGCGACGGACAGGGGAACACCGGGGAGCTGTTTTTT. It codes for CASSDGQGNTGELFF.

The chain joins TRBV6-6 to TRBJ1-3; D gene uncertain. The germline gives CDR1 MNHNY, CDR2 SVGAGI (reference sequence). This CDR3 spans 16 amino acids. V was clipped by 6 bases and J by 0 bases, with 15 bases between them. The CDR3 is CASRHMGTYSGNTIYF. The CDR3 DNA follows: TGTGCCAGCAGACACATGGGCACGTACTCTGGAAACACCATATATTTT.

In this sample, this clone turned up a few times. The genes are TRBV10-2 and TRBJ1-2, with 7 bases identical to TRBD1. Germline-derived CDR1 and CDR2 are WSHSY and SAAADI. The CDR3 extends over 15 amino acids. The J segment lost 9 bases and the V segment lost 2 bases, leaving 12 bases of the junction unmatched. The CDR3 DNA is TGCGCCAGCAGTGAGAGGGCAGGGGGGTTGAGTAGCTACACCTTC. The encoded protein is CASSERAGGLSSYTF.

The V gene is TRBV11-2, the J gene TRBJ2-5, with 8 bases aligning to TRBD2. The V gene's germline CDR1 is SGHAT and CDR2 FQNNGV. Unmatched junction bases numbered 8, after V lost 3 bases and J lost 5 bases. This CDR3 comprises 15 residues. CDR3 nucleotides: TGTGCCAGCAGCTTCCGGAGCGGGGGATCGGAGACCCAGTACTTC. It codes for CASSFRSGGSETQYF.

The rearrangement uses TRBV7-2 and TRBJ1-2; TRBD1 is a possible D gene (5 bases). The CDR3 is 14 amino acids. From germline, CDR1 is SGHTA and CDR2 FQGNSA. The ends were cut back, 3 bases at V and 0 bases at J, with 8 bases in the middle. CDR3 residues: CASSFEQANYGYTF. The CDR3 DNA sequence: TGTGCCAGCAGCTTCGAACAGGCTAACTATGGCTACACCTTC.

This chain connects TRBV5-1 to TRBJ2-3; 8 bases map to TRBD2. Germline CDR1 is SGHRS and CDR2 is YFSETQ. The junction had 2 bases not matched to a gene; V was cut back by 2 bases and J by 0 bases. The CDR3 runs 15 residues. For the CDR3, the DNA is TGCGCCAGCAGCTTTGTAGCGGGAAGCACAGATACGCAGTATTTT. Translated: CASSFVAGSTDTQYF.

This clone was seen just once. V is TRBV11-2 and J is TRBJ2-7; D gene unclear. This CDR3 has 11 residues. V lost 5 bases, J lost 3 bases, and 5 bases lay in between. CDR1 and CDR2 from the germline V gene are SGHAT and FQNNGV. The CDR3 DNA sequence: TGTGCCAGCAGCCAAAACTACGAGCAGTACTTC. Its protein is CASSQNYEQYF.

The rearrangement links TRBV27 to TRBJ1-5; a weak D match, TRBD1 (5 bases). CDR3 length equals 15 residues. Germline V gives CDR1 MNHEY, CDR2 SMNVEV (reference sequence). The V end lost 6 bases, the J end lost 0 bases, and 12 bases lay between the germline ends. CDR3 loop: CASRGRGNSNQPQHF. CDR3 DNA: TGTGCCAGCAGAGGAAGGGGTAATAGCAATCAGCCCCAGCATTTT.

This chain uses TRBV10-1 with TRBJ2-1, with D possibly TRBD1 on 6 matching bases. CDR1 and CDR2 from the germline V gene are WNHNN and SYGVQD (reference sequence). The CDR3 is made up of 17 amino acids. With 5 bases removed from V and 0 bases from J, the gap between germline ends came to 17 bases. Here the CDR3 reads CASSSTGTKSSYNEQFF. The DNA of the CDR3 is TGCGCCAGCAGTTCGACCGGGACAAAGAGCTCCTACAATGAGCAGTTCTTC.

To note about this clone: One end of the junction does not line up with germline, which may come from a read error. The J gene is TRBJ2-1, the V gene TRBV7-7, with TRBD2 identical over 14 bases. The CDR3 spans 16 residues. Germline V lookup: CDR1 SSHAT, CDR2 FNYEAQ (reference sequence). CDR3 residues: CASSLGLAGGNNEQFF. The CDR3 DNA reads as TGTGCTAGCAGCTTAGGACTAGCGGGGGGCAACAATGAGCAGTTCTTC. The full variable domain, completed using reference TRBV7-7 and TRBJ2-1, is GAGVSQSPRYKVTKRGQDVTLRCDPISSHATLYWYQQALGQGPEFLTYFNYEAQPDKSGLPSDRFSAERPEGSISTLTIQRTEQRDSAMYRCASSLGLAGGNNEQFFGPGTRLTVL.

This chain connects TRBV6-5 to TRBJ1-5, with 8 positions matching TRBD1. V lost 6 bases to trimming and J lost 2 bases; unmatched junction nucleotides: 6. Germline values: CDR1 MNHEY, CDR2 SVGAGI. The CDR3 runs to 15 residues. The CDR3 DNA follows: TGTGCCAGCAGGAAGACAGGGGCAGGCAATCAGCCCCAGCATTTT. Its protein product is CASRKTGAGNQPQHF.

The rearrangement uses TRBV6-1 and TRBJ1-2; the match to TRBD1 covers 10 bases. Germline CDR1 MNHNS, CDR2 SASEGT. The V segment lost 3 bases and the J segment 8 bases; nucleotides outside the gene matches: 3. The CDR3 is 13 residues long. In nucleotides, the CDR3 is TGTGCCAGCAGTGACGGGACAGGGGTCGGCTACACCTTC. This sequence encodes CASSDGTGVGYTF.

The chain employs TRBV11-3 and TRBJ2-7, with a tentative D call TRBD1 (5 bases). The CDR3 length is 14 residues. The germline V gene has CDR1 SGHNT and CDR2 YENEEA. Trimming stripped 7 bases from V and 6 bases from J, with 19 bases between. CDR3 bases: TGTGCCAGCACCGACAGTCCGGAGCCAGGCGAGCAGTACTTC. Translation: CASTDSPEPGEQYF.

This clone has just a few counts. The CDR3 DNA is TGTGCCAGCCGCGAACCACGGACAGGGGGCTACGAGCAGTACTTC. This sequence encodes CASREPRTGGYEQYF. The chain carries TRBV6-6 and TRBJ2-7; TRBD1 matches at 10 bases. The V segment lost 8 bases and the J segment 3 bases; nucleotides outside the gene matches: 10. The CDR3 spans 15 residues. The germline gives CDR1 MNHNY, CDR2 SVGAGI (reference sequence).

This clone was recorded only once. This CDR3 reads CASSLYYGTGDTDTQYF. The CDR3 nucleotides read TGTGCCAGCAGTTTATATTATGGGACAGGTGACACAGATACGCAGTATTTT. The chain has TRBV28 and TRBJ2-3; 8 bases are shared with TRBD1. The CDR3 is made up of 17 amino acids. Germline CDR1 MDHEN, CDR2 SYDVKM. V was clipped by 1 base and J by 2 bases; unmatched bases: 8.

The J gene is TRBJ1-1, the V gene TRBV7-9; D may be TRBD1 (6 bases). Looked up from germline, CDR1 is SEHNR and CDR2 is FQNEAQ (reference sequence). V lost 5 bases and J 5 bases, leaving 9 bases between the germline ends. CDR3 size: 12 residues. The CDR3 spells CASSRTVTEAFF. CDR3 bases: TGTGCCAGCAGCCGGACAGTGACTGAAGCTTTCTTT.

This clone occurred a few times. The J gene is TRBJ1-4, the V gene TRBV6-5, with 11 positions matching TRBD1. Trimming removed 9 bases from V and 7 bases from J; junction bases left unmatched: 4. The germline gives CDR1 MNHEY, CDR2 SVGAGI. The length of the CDR3 is 13 residues. The CDR3 bases are TGTGCCAGGGACAGGGGGCTTGTTGAAAAACTGTTTTTT. Its translation is CARDRGLVEKLFF.

Remarks on this clone: This same CDR3 is encoded by further DNA sequences in the sample. The chain has TRBV5-1 and TRBJ2-5, with unresolved D. The CDR3 extends over 12 amino acids. Germline V CDR1 and CDR2: SGHRS, YFSETQ. V was trimmed by 5 bases and J by 3 bases, leaving 8 bases between them. The chain's CDR3 is CASRLGEETQYF. Here the CDR3 DNA reads TGCGCCAGCAGGCTCGGAGAAGAGACCCAGTACTTC.

The chain carries TRBV7-2 and TRBJ1-2, with D uncertain. Germline loops: CDR1 SGHTA, CDR2 FQGNSA. V was shortened by 1 base and J by 6 bases, with 12 bases between the two germline ends. This CDR3 region has 14 residues. CDR3 loop: CASSLDWGVNGYTF. DNA for the CDR3: TGTGCCAGCAGCTTAGATTGGGGAGTCAATGGCTACACCTTC.

The rearrangement uses TRBV7-9 and TRBJ1-1; D is unresolved. The CDR3 has 15 amino acids. V was trimmed by 5 bases and J by 2 bases, leaving 15 bases between them. CDR1 and CDR2 (germline): SEHNR, FQNEAQ (reference sequence). In DNA, the CDR3 is TGTGCCAGCAGCCAGAGGGCCCAAAGTAACACTGAAGCTTTCTTT. It yields the protein CASSQRAQSNTEAFF. Full variable domain (missing parts from reference TRBV7-9 and TRBJ1-1): DTGVSQNPRHKITKRGQNVTFRCDPISEHNRLYWYRQTLGQGPEFLTYFQNEAQLEKSRLLSDRFSAERPKGSFSTLEIQRTEQGDSAMYLCASSQRAQSNTEAFFGQGTRLTVV.

The chain links TRBV6-6 to TRBJ2-7; 11 nucleotides align to TRBD2. Unmatched junction bases numbered 4, after V lost 2 bases and J lost 7 bases. This CDR3 comprises 14 residues. Looked up from germline, CDR1 is MNHNY and CDR2 is SVGAGI (reference sequence). CDR3 sequence: CASSYLAGGLEQYF. In DNA form, the CDR3 reads TGTGCCAGCAGTTACCTAGCGGGGGGATTAGAGCAGTACTTC.

The genes are TRBV14 and TRBJ1-2; the match to TRBD1 covers 11 bases. The CDR3 contains 16 residues. V was pared by 3 bases and J by 7 bases, with 10 bases of the junction left unmatched. Looked up from germline, CDR1 is SGHDN and CDR2 is FVKESK. CDR3: CASSQRGQGARIGYTF. Here the CDR3 DNA reads TGTGCCAGCAGCCAGAGAGGACAGGGGGCGCGTATTGGCTACACCTTC.

The rearrangement uses TRBV7-9 and TRBJ2-6; D is ambiguous. V lost 1 base and J lost 2, with 12 bases in between. This CDR3 is 17 amino acids long. The germline V gene encodes CDR1 SEHNR and CDR2 FQNEAQ (reference sequence). CDR3 in amino acids: CASSLGAGFTGANVLTF. Here the CDR3 DNA reads TGTGCCAGCAGCTTAGGAGCCGGGTTTACTGGGGCCAACGTCCTGACTTTC.

This clone was found once. This sequence joins TRBV6-1 and TRBJ2-1; 12 bases match TRBD2. The germline CDR1 and CDR2 sequences are MNHNS and SASEGT. CDR3 length: 15 residues. Trimming took 0 bases from V and 7 from J; bases not matched to a gene: 1. This CDR3 reads CASSEAGTSGNEQFF. CDR3 bases: TGTGCCAGCAGTGAAGCTGGGACTAGCGGGAATGAGCAGTTCTTC.

This clone was seen once. This chain connects TRBV5-5 to TRBJ1-1; 8 nucleotides line up with TRBD1. Germline loops: CDR1 SGHKS, CDR2 YYEKEE (reference sequence). The V gene end was trimmed by 6 bases and the J gene end by 4 bases; junction bases not matched to a gene: 11. The CDR3 is 15 amino acids. The chain's CDR3 is CASMRAGGSGTEAFF. CDR3 sequence (DNA): TGTGCCAGCATGCGAGCAGGGGGCTCGGGCACTGAAGCTTTCTTT.

The chain uses TRBV19 and TRBJ1-2; D perhaps matches TRBD1 (5 bases). V gave up 5 bases and J gave up 2 bases, with 15 bases separating them. The length of the CDR3 is 15 residues. CDR1 is LNHDA and CDR2 is SQIVND in the germline V gene (reference sequence). The CDR3 sequence is CASSAQGVGNYGYTF. DNA for the CDR3: TGTGCCAGTAGTGCCCAAGGGGTTGGGAACTATGGCTACACCTTC.

The chain employs TRBV11-3 and TRBJ1-2; D call uncertain. With 5 bases removed from V and 6 bases from J, the gap between germline ends came to 10 bases. Per the germline V gene, CDR1 is SGHNT and CDR2 is YENEEA. The CDR3 totals 12 residues. CDR3 DNA: TGTGCCAGCAGCCTCAGGTCGCATGGCTACACCTTC. It codes for CASSLRSHGYTF.

This clone came up a few times. J is TRBJ2-1 and V is TRBV27; TRBD1 matches at 10 bases. J lost 3 bases, V lost 6 bases, and 5 bases had no gene match. The CDR3 runs to 15 residues. Germline V lookup: CDR1 MNHEY, CDR2 SMNVEV (reference sequence). CDR3 loop: CASSLGTGVYNEQFF. CDR3 sequence (DNA): TGTGCCAGCAGCCTCGGGACAGGGGTCTACAATGAGCAGTTCTTC.

The chain has TRBV4-2 and TRBJ2-1; TRBD1 might be the D (6 bases). The CDR3 has 16 amino acids. The germline V and J ends were trimmed by 0 bases and 3 bases, with 12 bases remaining between them. Germline-derived CDR1 and CDR2 are LGHNA and YNFKEQ. As DNA, the CDR3 is TGTGCCAGCAGCCAAGATTTCCAGGGGTTCTACAATGAGCAGTTCTTC. Protein product: CASSQDFQGFYNEQFF.